The 3 T cell receptor beta chains listed next were all sequenced from one sample in a study of T cell therapy after organ transplantation. Method: immunoSEQ multiplex PCR; TCRdb's copy keeps in-frame clones and lacks some. The sample lists 45,000 to 60,000 clones, over 90% occurring once. The antigens for these receptors are not known. The sequencing used CD8+ T cells from blood, collected before autologous CMV-specific T cell therapy. The receptors were gathered from a human patient who had received a solid organ transplant and had CMV disease.

The rearrangement joins TRBV10-1 to TRBJ2-7; D is ambiguous. Trimming took off 4 bases at V and 6 bases at J, with 16 bases between the two ends. CDR1 is WNHNN and CDR2 is SYGVQD in the germline V gene (reference sequence). The CDR3 consists of 14 residues. CDR3 region: CASSGRRSGCEQYF. CDR3 nucleotide sequence: TGCGCCAGCAGTGGGCGGAGAAGTGGCTGCGAGCAGTACTTC.

The chain carries TRBV5-4 and TRBJ2-7; D assignment may be TRBD1 or TRBD2 (5 bases each). The V and J ends lost 4 bases and 0 bases respectively, with 20 bases between them. CDR1 and CDR2 (germline): SGHNT, YYREEE (reference sequence). The CDR3 is made up of 17 amino acids. The CDR3, as DNA: TGTGCCAGCAGCCTAAATAAGGGACGCATTACCTCCTACGAGCAGTACTTC. Translation: CASSLNKGRITSYEQYF.

The chain uses TRBV11-2 and TRBJ1-1; a weak D match, TRBD1 (5 bases). Trimming stripped 1 base from V and 2 bases from J, with 11 bases between. Per the germline V gene, CDR1 is SGHAT and CDR2 is FQNNGV. This CDR3 contains 15 residues. This CDR3 is CASSLGPGLNTEAFF. The CDR3 DNA reads as TGTGCCAGCAGCTTAGGTCCGGGGCTCAACACTGAAGCTTTCTTT.